This T cell receptor beta chain was retrieved from a study of chemoradiotherapy in HPV16-positive cancers. Study summary: Candidate HPV-specific clones and shared TCR motifs came from two HPV16-positive patients.

The trim removed 2 bases at V and 4 bases at J, leaving 7 bases unmatched. The CDR3 has 16 residues. Germline CDR1 MRHNA, CDR2 SNTAGT. Study-wide results and limits: In HPV16-positive patients, HPV-responsive T-cell expansion tracked better recurrence-free survival.

This clone was seen a few times. Its antigen is unknown. Libraries were prepared by immunoSEQ multiplex PCR; TCRdb keeps only in-frame clonotypes and omits some of them. The table includes about 14,000 clones, around 74% detected once. V is TRBV6-4 and J is TRBJ2-3, with TRBD1 matching 9 bases. Sampling was carried out from a patient who underwent chemoradiotherapy. This receptor was obtained from a human donor with HPV-associated anogenital cancer. The DNA for the CDR3 is TGTGCCAGCAGTGACCAGGGACAGGGAGGCCCAGATACGCAGTATTTT. It encodes CASSDQGQGGPDTQYF.